These 9 T cell receptor beta chains share one sample of origin, sequenced in a study of cytomegalovirus exposure and HLA in healthy donors. The PCR was carried out with 60 Vbeta primers and 13 Jbeta primers. The data were produced by immunoSEQ multiplex PCR, yet TCRdb's version contains in-frame clones alone and is incomplete. The sample contains about 150,000 clones, over 65% of which appear only once. Sequencing was performed on PBMCs. Receptors were obtained from a man between 18 and 35 years old in good health and CMV-seropositive.

The chain carries TRBV6-5 and TRBJ2-7; 10 nucleotides agree with TRBD1. Germline values: CDR1 MNHEY, CDR2 SVGAGI. After removal of 6 bases from V and 4 bases from J, the junction contained 3 bases not matched to a gene. CDR3 length: 13 amino acids. CDR3 DNA sequence: TGTGCCAGCAGGGACAGGGGGAAGTACGAGCAGTACTTC. Translating it yields CASRDRGKYEQYF.

This chain connects TRBV4-3 to TRBJ2-7; TRBD2 agrees at 10 bases. CDR3 length: 16 residues. V lost 1 base, J lost 2 bases, and 5 bases stayed unmatched. Germline V gene sequence: CDR1 LGHNA, CDR2 YSLEER. The CDR3 is CASSQVLAGDTYEQYF. CDR3 coding DNA: TGCGCCAGCAGCCAAGTTCTAGCGGGAGACACCTACGAGCAGTACTTC.

This chain links TRBV19 with TRBJ1-1, with D hard to call. This CDR3 has 14 amino acids. The germline V gene encodes CDR1 LNHDA and CDR2 SQIVND (reference sequence). V was trimmed by 3 bases and J by 2 bases, leaving 10 bases between them. The chain's CDR3 is CASSIGAINTEAFF. For the CDR3, the DNA is TGTGCCAGTAGTATCGGAGCGATAAACACTGAAGCTTTCTTT.

The chain has TRBV5-1 and TRBJ2-5; tentative D call: TRBD2 (6 bases). V lost 0 bases and J lost 7, with 16 bases in between. Germline V gene data show CDR1 as SGHRS and CDR2 as YFSETQ. The CDR3 length is 15 residues. Here the CDR3 DNA reads TGCGCCAGCAGCTTGGATCAGGGCAGGGAGGTGACCCAGTACTTC. Translating it yields CASSLDQGREVTQYF.

V usage is TRBV29-1 and J usage is TRBJ2-3; no definite D call. This CDR3 spans 12 amino acids. V was trimmed by 7 bases and J by 0 bases, leaving 8 bases between them. Germline CDR1 reads SQVTM; CDR2 reads ANQGSEA. The CDR3 bases are TGCAGCGCTCAGGTTAGCACAGATACGCAGTATTTT. Translating it yields CSAQVSTDTQYF.

V gene TRBV10-3 combines with J gene TRBJ1-3; TRBD1 is a possible D gene (6 bases). This CDR3 contains 15 residues. Germline lookup yields CDR1 ENHRY and CDR2 SYGVKD. V shed 4 bases and J shed 0 bases, with 10 bases lying between them. The CDR3 DNA follows: TGTGCCATCAGTGGAGGGGGTACCTCTGGAAACACCATATATTTT. This codes for CAISGGGTSGNTIYF.

Written as DNA, the CDR3 is TGTGCCAGCAGCGTCCGACGGGGGGGTTTAGATGAGCAGTTCTTC. The encoded protein is CASSVRRGGLDEQFF. The chain employs TRBV9 and TRBJ2-1, with 8 bases that match TRBD2. Germline V lookup: CDR1 SGDLS, CDR2 YYNGEE. The V gene end was trimmed by 2 bases and the J gene end by 8 bases; junction bases not matched to a gene: 9. The CDR3 sequence is 15 residues long.

The V and J genes are TRBV7-2 and TRBJ1-2, with 7 bases matching TRBD1. The CDR3 is 16 amino acids. The ends lost 4 bases at V and 4 bases at J; junction bases unmatched: 12. Germline V gene sequence: CDR1 SGHTA, CDR2 FQGNSA. CDR3 residues: CASSSLDRAPPYGYTF. The CDR3 DNA reads as TGTGCCAGCAGCTCACTAGACAGGGCCCCTCCCTATGGCTACACCTTC.

V is TRBV2 and J is TRBJ2-3, with 8 bases fitting TRBD2. Looked up from germline, CDR1 is SNHLY and CDR2 is FYNNEI. The CDR3 is 16 amino acids. V lost 0 bases and J lost 0; bases outside the gene matches: 2. This CDR3 is CASSEATSESTDTQYF. CDR3 DNA: TGTGCCAGCAGTGAAGCGACTAGCGAAAGCACAGATACGCAGTATTTT. Filled out from reference TRBV2 and TRBJ2-3, the complete variable domain reads EPEVTQTPSHQVTQMGQEVILRCVPISNHLYFYWYRQILGQKVEFLVSFYNNEISEKSEIFDDQFSVERPDGSNFTLKIRSTKLEDSAMYFCASSEATSESTDTQYFGPGTRLTVL.